These 24 T cell receptor beta chains originate from one sample sequenced in a study of shared clonotypes between healthy human individuals. Profiled with immunoSEQ multiplex PCR; TCRdb holds only in-frame clones, not every one. The sample yields under 600,000 clones, 97% seen once. Specimen: naive CD4+ T cells sorted from blood. Regarding subset: CD45RA+ positively selected. All receptors come from a woman in her twenties or thirties in good health.

The gene calls are TRBV4-1 and TRBJ2-7, with D possibly TRBD2 on 7 matching bases. The germline CDR1 and CDR2 sequences are MGHRA and YSYEKL. This CDR3 has 18 residues. V gave up 1 base and J gave up 3 bases, with 22 bases separating them. CDR3 protein: CASSQAPLGAGVSYEQYF. In DNA form, the CDR3 reads TGCGCCAGCAGCCAAGCCCCCTTGGGGGCGGGAGTTAGCTACGAGCAGTACTTC.

Points on this clone: Other DNA sequences in the same sample also yield this CDR3. This chain uses TRBV5-1 with TRBJ2-7; the D gene is possibly TRBD2 (5 bases). This CDR3 contains 14 residues. The V gene's germline CDR1 is SGHRS and CDR2 YFSETQ. Trimming stripped 0 bases from V and 0 bases from J, with 7 bases between. This CDR3 is CASSLAGNSYEQYF. The CDR3 region has the DNA TGCGCCAGCAGCTTGGCCGGGAACTCCTACGAGCAGTACTTC.

The chain combines TRBV10-2 with TRBJ2-7; D is unclear. Germline V CDR1 and CDR2: WSHSY, SAAADI. The CDR3 is made up of 14 amino acids. Trimming shortened V by 6 bases and J by 3 bases, and 15 bases separated the two germline ends. CDR3 coding DNA: TGCGCCAGCAGCAAATACGAGGAGTTCTACGAGCAGTACTTC. Amino acid sequence: CASSKYEEFYEQYF.

The rearrangement joins TRBV27 to TRBJ2-7; TRBD1 matches at 12 bases. The germline gives CDR1 MNHEY, CDR2 SMNVEV (reference sequence). This CDR3 contains 14 residues. The junction had 6 bases not matched to a gene; V was cut back by 6 bases and J by 6 bases. As DNA, the CDR3 is TGTGCCAGCAGATGGGGACAGGGGGCATCCGAGCAGTACTTC. Protein: CASRWGQGASEQYF.

The rearrangement uses TRBV5-1 and TRBJ1-4, with D unresolved. Trimming cost V 0 bases and J 4 bases, with 13 bases left between them. CDR3 length: 16 amino acids. The V gene's germline CDR1 is SGHRS and CDR2 YFSETQ. Here the CDR3 reads CASSLGRPLGNEKLFF. The CDR3, as DNA: TGCGCCAGCAGCTTGGGAAGACCATTGGGTAATGAAAAACTGTTTTTT.

The chain's CDR3 is CATSRDTGGNGYTF. In nucleotides, the CDR3 is TGTGCCACCAGCAGAGATACTGGGGGGAATGGCTACACCTTC. The chain recombines TRBV15 with TRBJ1-2, with D possibly matching TRBD1 (5 bases). The V end was cut by 0 bases, the J end by 6 bases, with 11 bases between. Germline V CDR1 and CDR2: LNHNV, YYDKDF (reference sequence). The CDR3 is 14 amino acids.

The rearrangement links TRBV19 to TRBJ2-4; a weak D match, TRBD2 (7 bases). From germline, CDR1 is LNHDA and CDR2 SQIVND (reference sequence). V lost 1 base and J 6 bases, leaving 19 bases between the germline ends. This CDR3 is 17 amino acids long. The CDR3 DNA reads TGTGCCAGTAGTATAGGTGCAGGGGCGGGAGATGGAAACATTCAGTACTTC. As protein: CASSIGAGAGDGNIQYF.

This clone was seen only once. The rearrangement uses TRBV27 and TRBJ1-5, with D possibly being TRBD1 (5 bases). The CDR3 consists of 14 residues. The germline V gene encodes CDR1 MNHEY and CDR2 SMNVEV (reference sequence). V dropped 3 bases and J dropped 1 base, with 7 bases sitting between them. The CDR3 sequence: CASSFDRSNQPQHF. CDR3 coding DNA: TGTGCCAGCAGTTTTGACAGAAGCAATCAGCCCCAGCATTTT.

This clone was observed once. The chain employs TRBV5-5 and TRBJ2-5; D perhaps matches TRBD1 (5 bases). There are 12 residues in the CDR3. Trimming shortened V by 4 bases and J by 5 bases, and 9 bases separated the two germline ends. CDR1 SGHKS and CDR2 YYEKEE come from the germline V gene (reference sequence). This chain's CDR3 is CASSPGQETQYF. The DNA for the CDR3 is TGTGCCAGCAGCCCAGGGCAGGAGACCCAGTACTTC.

The chain couples TRBV28 to TRBJ2-7; D remains unclear. The CDR3 is 11 amino acids. Germline values: CDR1 MDHEN, CDR2 SYDVKM. V was trimmed by 1 base and J by 7 bases, leaving 5 bases between them. The CDR3 loop is CASSLSWEQYF. CDR3 DNA sequence: TGTGCCAGCAGTTTATCTTGGGAGCAGTACTTC.

The rearrangement joins TRBV11-3 to TRBJ1-3; D remains unclear. The V gene lost 0 bases and the J gene lost 1 base, with 7 bases spanning the gap. This CDR3 has 15 residues. The germline V gene encodes CDR1 SGHNT and CDR2 YENEEA. CDR3 in amino acids: CASSLDSESGNTIYF. DNA for the CDR3: TGTGCCAGCAGCTTAGATTCAGAGTCTGGAAACACCATATATTTT.

This clone was detected once. This rearrangement joins TRBV28 to TRBJ1-5, with 7 nucleotides matching TRBD1. The CDR3 spans 16 residues. V gave up 2 bases and J gave up 4 bases; unmatched junction bases: 8. Germline assignment: CDR1 MDHEN and CDR2 SYDVKM. The CDR3 DNA follows: TGTGCCAGCAGTTTAATCACCAAACAGGGGAATCAGCCCCAGCATTTT. Its translation is CASSLITKQGNQPQHF.

The gene calls are TRBV10-1 and TRBJ2-3; maybe TRBD1 (6 bases). CDR1 is WNHNN and CDR2 is SYGVQD in the germline V gene (reference sequence). V was clipped by 0 bases and J by 6 bases, with 16 bases between them. This CDR3 spans 16 amino acids. CDR3 loop: CASSESADSNSDTQYF. DNA for the CDR3: TGCGCCAGCAGTGAGTCAGCGGACAGCAACTCCGATACGCAGTATTTT.

A note on this clone: Other DNA sequences of this sample code for an identical CDR3. The chain uses TRBV7-2 and TRBJ2-7; 7 bases match TRBD2. Germline V gene sequence: CDR1 SGHTA, CDR2 FQGNSA. J lost 0 bases, V lost 6 bases, and 5 bases had no gene match. The CDR3 sequence is 14 residues long. The CDR3 spells CASSPQRDSYEQYF. In DNA, the CDR3 is TGTGCCAGCAGTCCCCAGCGGGACTCCTACGAGCAGTACTTC.

V usage is TRBV28 and J usage is TRBJ2-7; TRBD1 matches 8 bases. The germline gives CDR1 MDHEN, CDR2 SYDVKM. This CDR3 is built from 18 residues. The V gene end was trimmed by 3 bases and the J gene end by 1 base; junction bases not matched to a gene: 14. CDR3 nucleotides: TGTGCCAGCAGTTTTGAAATAGGGGGGACAGGAAAATCCTACGAGCAGTACTTC. This codes for CASSFEIGGTGKSYEQYF.

This clone has a handful of counts. The chain combines TRBV29-1 with TRBJ1-1, with a tentative D call TRBD1 (5 bases). The V end lost 3 bases, the J end lost 3 bases, and 11 bases lay between the germline ends. There are 13 residues in the CDR3. Germline V gives CDR1 SQVTM, CDR2 ANQGSEA. The CDR3 region has the DNA TGCAGCGTTGATGTTCAGGGAGACACTGAAGCTTTCTTT. Translated: CSVDVQGDTEAFF.

The chain is built from TRBV18 and TRBJ2-5, with TRBD2 matching 10 bases. The V and J ends lost 2 bases and 4 bases, in that order; junction bases with no gene match: 10. This CDR3 has 17 residues. Per the germline V gene, CDR1 is KGHSH and CDR2 is LQKENI. In DNA, the CDR3 is TGTGCCAGCTCACCAAAGGTTGCTAGCGGGAGTAGAGAGACCCAGTACTTC. It translates to CASSPKVASGSRETQYF.

The chain combines TRBV28 with TRBJ2-5; 8 bases map to TRBD2. The CDR3 loop spans 15 amino acids. Trimming at V came to 3 bases and at J to 4 bases, leaving 7 bases not matched to a gene. Germline values: CDR1 MDHEN, CDR2 SYDVKM. The CDR3 loop reads CASSFSGTSLETQYF. CDR3 nucleotide sequence: TGTGCCAGCAGTTTTAGCGGGACCTCGTTAGAGACCCAGTACTTC. Full variable domain (rest looked up from reference TRBV28 and TRBJ2-5): DVKVTQSSRYLVKRTGEKVFLECVQDMDHENMFWYRQDPGLGLRLIYFSYDVKMKEKGDIPEGYSVSREKKERFSLILESASTNQTSMYLCASSFSGTSLETQYFGPGTRLLVL.

Only one count was recorded for this clone. This chain joins TRBV2 and TRBJ2-3; no definite D call. The V end lost 1 base, the J end lost 8 bases, and 10 bases lay between the germline ends. CDR1 SNHLY and CDR2 FYNNEI come from the germline V gene. There are 13 residues in the CDR3. CDR3 region: CASSEGERVTQYF. The CDR3 DNA reads as TGTGCCAGCAGTGAAGGGGAACGGGTTACGCAGTATTTT. The full variable domain, with the rest looked up from reference TRBV2 and TRBJ2-3, is EPEVTQTPSHQVTQMGQEVILRCVPISNHLYFYWYRQILGQKVEFLVSFYNNEISEKSEIFDDQFSVERPDGSNFTLKIRSTKLEDSAMYFCASSEGERVTQYFGPGTRLTVL.

The chain is built from TRBV7-2 and TRBJ1-5; D might be TRBD1 (5 bases). This CDR3 is built from 15 residues. Trimming removed 5 bases from V and 9 bases from J, with 20 bases in between. CDR1 SGHTA and CDR2 FQGNSA come from the germline V gene. The CDR3 protein is CASSPITGSSGPQHF. The CDR3 DNA is TGTGCCAGCAGCCCAATAACAGGCTCCAGCGGGCCCCAGCATTTT.

V gene TRBV27 combines with J gene TRBJ2-3, with TRBD2 matching 13 bases. The V gene end was trimmed by 4 bases and the J gene end by 4 bases; junction bases not matched to a gene: 8. The CDR3 extends over 17 amino acids. Germline CDR1 is MNHEY and CDR2 is SMNVEV (reference sequence). This CDR3 reads CASSSLRTSGRPDTQYF. The CDR3 DNA reads as TGTGCCAGCAGTTCATTACGGACTAGCGGGAGACCAGATACGCAGTATTTT.

This rearrangement joins TRBV7-3 to TRBJ2-7; perhaps TRBD1 as D (6 bases). From germline, CDR1 is SGHTA and CDR2 FQGTGA. The CDR3 runs to 13 residues. Trimming removed 5 bases from V and 7 bases from J, with 15 bases in between. The CDR3 spells CASSPQITGEQYF. The CDR3 DNA is TGTGCCAGCAGCCCTCAAATAACAGGGGAGCAGTACTTC. Variable domain in full (rest from reference TRBV7-3 and TRBJ2-7): GAGVSQTPSNKVTEKGKYVELRCDPISGHTALYWYRQSLGQGPEFLIYFQGTGAADDSGLPNDRFFAVRPEGSVSTLKIQRTERGDSAVYLCASSPQITGEQYFGPGTRLTVT.

This chain links TRBV11-2 with TRBJ2-2; 15 bases match TRBD2. Per germline, CDR1 SGHAT and CDR2 FQNNGV. The CDR3 is 16 amino acids. V shed 5 bases and J 6 bases; nucleotides not matched to a gene: 4. In DNA form, the CDR3 reads TGTGCCAGCAGCCTCTGGACTAGCGGGAGGGCCGGGGAGCTGTTTTTT. Translation: CASSLWTSGRAGELFF.

The chain uses TRBV11-2 and TRBJ1-1, with unresolved D. Germline CDR1 is SGHAT and CDR2 is FQNNGV. V lost 2 bases, J lost 1 base, and 5 bases lay in between. The CDR3 totals 13 residues. As DNA, the CDR3 is TGTGCCAGCAGCTTACGGGAGAACACTGAAGCTTTCTTT. It translates to CASSLRENTEAFF.